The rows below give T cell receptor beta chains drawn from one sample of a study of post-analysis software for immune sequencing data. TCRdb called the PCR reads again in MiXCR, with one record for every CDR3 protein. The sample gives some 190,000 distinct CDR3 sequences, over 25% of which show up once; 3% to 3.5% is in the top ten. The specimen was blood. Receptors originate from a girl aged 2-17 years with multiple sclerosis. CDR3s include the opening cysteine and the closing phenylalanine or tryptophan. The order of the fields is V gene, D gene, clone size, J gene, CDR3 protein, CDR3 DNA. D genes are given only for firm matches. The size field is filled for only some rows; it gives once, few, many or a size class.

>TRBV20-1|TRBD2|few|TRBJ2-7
CSASGSGGSYEQYF
TGCAGTGCTAGTGGAAGCGGGGGCTCCTACGAGCAGTACTTC
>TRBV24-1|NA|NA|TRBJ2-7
CATSDYDTMAYEQYF
TGTGCCACCAGTGATTACGACACAATGGCCTACGAGCAGTACTTC
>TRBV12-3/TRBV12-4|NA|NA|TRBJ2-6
CASSFRAGLSGANVLTF
TGTGCCAGCAGTTTTAGGGCAGGACTCTCTGGGGCCAACGTCCTGACTTTC
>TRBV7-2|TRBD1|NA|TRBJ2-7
CASSLEPGQGYEQYF
TGTGCCAGCAGCTTAGAACCGGGACAGGGCTACGAGCAGTACTTC
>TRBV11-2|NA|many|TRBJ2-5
CASSLERRETQYF
TGTGCCAGCAGCTTAGAGAGACGGGAGACCCAGTACTTC
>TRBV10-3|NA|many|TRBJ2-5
CAISESAVRQETQYF
TGTGCCATCAGTGAGTCGGCAGTCCGCCAAGAGACCCAGTACTTC
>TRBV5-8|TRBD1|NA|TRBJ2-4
CASSLGTGSNIQYF
TGTGCCAGCAGCTTGGGGACAGGGTCGAACATTCAGTACTTC
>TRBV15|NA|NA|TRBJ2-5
CATSGAGQETQYF
TGTGCCACCAGTGGAGCGGGTCAAGAGACCCAGTACTTC
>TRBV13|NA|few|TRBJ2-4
CASSLGGLITGTQYF
TGTGCCAGCAGCTTAGGGGGCCTTATAACGGGAACCCAGTACTTC
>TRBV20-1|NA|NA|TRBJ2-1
CSARTLRRGRSYNEQFF
TGCAGTGCTAGGACCCTAAGGCGGGGGCGCTCCTACAATGAGCAGTTCTTC
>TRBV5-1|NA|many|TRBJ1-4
CASSLDGTANEKLFF
TGCGCCAGCAGCTTGGACGGGACGGCTAATGAAAAACTGTTTTTT
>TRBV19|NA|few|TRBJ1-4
CASSTLDSRSKLFF
TGTGCCAGTAGTACTTTGGACAGCCGCTCGAAACTGTTTTTT
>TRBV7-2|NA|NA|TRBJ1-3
CASTQETAGLLYF
TGTGCCAGCACCCAAGAAACAGCTGGGCTACTATATTTT
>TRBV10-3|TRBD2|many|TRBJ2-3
CATDPLAGLRDTQYF
TGTGCCACCGACCCGCTAGCGGGATTGAGAGATACGCAGTATTTT
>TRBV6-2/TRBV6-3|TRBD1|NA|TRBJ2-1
CASSYELGQGSYNEQFF
TGTGCCAGCAGTTACGAGCTAGGACAGGGCTCCTACAATGAGCAGTTCTTC
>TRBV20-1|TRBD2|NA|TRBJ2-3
CSAKGLAGGTDTQYF
TGCAGTGCTAAGGGACTAGCGGGGGGCACAGATACGCAGTATTTT
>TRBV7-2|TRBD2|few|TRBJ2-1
CASSLRTSEQFF
TGTGCCAGCAGCTTACGGACTAGTGAGCAGTTCTTC
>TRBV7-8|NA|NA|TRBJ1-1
CASRETGTAMNTEAFF
TGTGCCAGCAGGGAGACCGGGACTGCGATGAACACTGAAGCTTTCTTT
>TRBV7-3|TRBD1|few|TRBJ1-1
CASSLTDRLGSEAFF
TGTGCCAGCAGCTTAACGGACAGGCTGGGGTCCGAAGCTTTCTTT
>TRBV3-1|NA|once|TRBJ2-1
CASSQDRWSSVDEQFF
TGTGCCAGCAGCCAAGATCGTTGGTCCAGTGTCGATGAGCAGTTCTTC
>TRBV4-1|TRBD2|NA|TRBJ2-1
CASSQDSGGAWEQFF
TGCGCCAGCAGCCAAGATAGCGGGGGGGCTTGGGAGCAGTTCTTC
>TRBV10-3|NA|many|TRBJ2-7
CAISGDGDYEQYF
TGTGCCATCAGTGGGGACGGGGACTACGAGCAGTACTTC
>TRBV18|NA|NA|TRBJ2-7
CASSARQLLSYNEQYF
TGTGCCAGCTCAGCCCGCCAGCTGCTCTCCTACAATGAGCAGTACTTC
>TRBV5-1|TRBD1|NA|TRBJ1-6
CASSPDRGYSPLHF
TGCGCCAGCAGCCCGGACAGGGGGTATTCACCCCTCCACTTT
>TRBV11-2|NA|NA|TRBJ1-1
CASRSDESSAFF
TGTGCCAGCAGATCGGACGAGTCGTCCGCTTTCTTT
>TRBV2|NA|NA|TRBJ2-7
CATGRSLEQYF
TGTGCCACAGGAAGGTCGTTAGAGCAGTACTTC
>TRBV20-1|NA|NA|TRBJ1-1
CSTRGRLGLNTEAFF
TGCAGTACTAGAGGTAGACTTGGTCTGAACACTGAAGCTTTCTTT
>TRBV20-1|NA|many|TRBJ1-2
CSALTQVANYGYTF
TGCAGTGCGCTGACACAGGTAGCTAACTATGGCTACACCTTC
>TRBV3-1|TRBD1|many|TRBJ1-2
CASSTTGAYGYTF
TGTGCCAGCAGCACGACAGGGGCCTATGGCTACACCTTC
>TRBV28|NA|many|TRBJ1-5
CASSPVNQPQHF
TGTGCCAGCAGCCCAGTAAATCAGCCCCAGCATTTT
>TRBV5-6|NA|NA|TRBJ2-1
CASSLVIGRLHPFF
TGTGCCAGCAGCTTGGTAATCGGTCGGCTTCACCCGTTCTTC